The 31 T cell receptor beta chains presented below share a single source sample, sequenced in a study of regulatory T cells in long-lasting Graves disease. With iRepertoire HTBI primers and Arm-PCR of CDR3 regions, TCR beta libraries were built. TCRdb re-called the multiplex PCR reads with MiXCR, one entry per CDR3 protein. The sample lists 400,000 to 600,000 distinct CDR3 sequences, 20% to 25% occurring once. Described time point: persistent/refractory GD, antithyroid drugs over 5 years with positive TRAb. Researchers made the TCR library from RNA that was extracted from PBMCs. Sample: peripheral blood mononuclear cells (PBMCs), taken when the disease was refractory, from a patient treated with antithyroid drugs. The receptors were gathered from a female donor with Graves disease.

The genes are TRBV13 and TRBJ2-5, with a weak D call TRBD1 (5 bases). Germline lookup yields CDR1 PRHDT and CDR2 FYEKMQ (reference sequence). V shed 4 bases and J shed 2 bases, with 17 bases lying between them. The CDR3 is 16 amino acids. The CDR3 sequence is CASSSRALGLQETQYF. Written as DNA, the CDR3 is TGTGCCAGCAGCTCCCGGGCCTTGGGGCTACAAGAGACCCAGTACTTC.

The CDR3: CSVEGGTNQPQHF. In nucleotides, the CDR3 is TGCAGCGTCGAGGGAGGGACCAATCAGCCCCAGCATTTT. The rearrangement links TRBV29-1 to TRBJ1-5; D is possibly TRBD1 (5 bases). The CDR3 runs 13 residues. Germline CDR1 and CDR2: SQVTM and ANQGSEA. With 6 bases removed from V and 3 bases from J, the gap between germline ends came to 12 bases.

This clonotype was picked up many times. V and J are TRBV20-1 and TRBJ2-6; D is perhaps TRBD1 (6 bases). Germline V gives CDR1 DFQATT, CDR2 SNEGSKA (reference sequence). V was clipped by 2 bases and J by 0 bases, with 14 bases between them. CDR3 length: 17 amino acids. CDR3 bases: TGCAGTGCTAGAAGGGCAGGGGACCTCTCTGGGGCCAACGTCCTGACTTTC. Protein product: CSARRAGDLSGANVLTF.

CDR3 in amino acids: CASSGGDVEQYF. The CDR3 nucleotides are TGTGCCAGCAGCGGGGGGGACGTCGAGCAGTACTTC. This rearrangement joins TRBV7-9 to TRBJ2-7; 7 bases are a match to TRBD2. This CDR3 is built from 12 residues. V was pared by 5 bases and J by 6 bases, with 4 bases of the junction left unmatched. The germline V gene encodes CDR1 SEHNR and CDR2 FQNEAQ (reference sequence).

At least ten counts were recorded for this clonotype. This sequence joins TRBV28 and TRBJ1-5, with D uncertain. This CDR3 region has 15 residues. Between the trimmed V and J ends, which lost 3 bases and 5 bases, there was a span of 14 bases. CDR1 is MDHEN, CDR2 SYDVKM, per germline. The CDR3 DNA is TGTGCCAGCAGTTTGCCAGGCAGAAACGATCAGCCCCAGCATTTT. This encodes CASSLPGRNDQPQHF. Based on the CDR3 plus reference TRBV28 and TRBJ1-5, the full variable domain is DVKVTQSSRYLVKRTGEKVFLECVQDMDHENMFWYRQDPGLGLRLIYFSYDVKMKEKGDIPEGYSVSREKKERFSLILESASTNQTSMYLCASSLPGRNDQPQHFGDGTRLSIL.

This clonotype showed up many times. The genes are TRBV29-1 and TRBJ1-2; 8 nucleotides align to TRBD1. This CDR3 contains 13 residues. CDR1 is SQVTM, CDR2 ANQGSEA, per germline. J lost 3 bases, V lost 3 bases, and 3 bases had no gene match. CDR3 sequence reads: CSVDGQGDYGYTF. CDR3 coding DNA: TGCAGCGTTGACGGACAGGGCGACTATGGCTACACCTTC.

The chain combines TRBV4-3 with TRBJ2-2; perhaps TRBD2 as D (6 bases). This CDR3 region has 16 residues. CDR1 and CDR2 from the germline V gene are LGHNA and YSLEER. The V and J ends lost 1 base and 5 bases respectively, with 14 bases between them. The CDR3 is CASSQGIAVFTGELFF. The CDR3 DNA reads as TGCGCCAGCAGCCAAGGAATAGCGGTCTTTACCGGGGAGCTGTTTTTT.

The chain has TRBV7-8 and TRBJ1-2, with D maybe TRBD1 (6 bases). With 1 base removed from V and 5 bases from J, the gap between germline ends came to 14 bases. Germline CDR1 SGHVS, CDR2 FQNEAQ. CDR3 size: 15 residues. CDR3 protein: CASSLGRTAGYGYTF. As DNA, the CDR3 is TGTGCCAGCAGCTTAGGAAGGACAGCCGGTTATGGCTACACCTTC.

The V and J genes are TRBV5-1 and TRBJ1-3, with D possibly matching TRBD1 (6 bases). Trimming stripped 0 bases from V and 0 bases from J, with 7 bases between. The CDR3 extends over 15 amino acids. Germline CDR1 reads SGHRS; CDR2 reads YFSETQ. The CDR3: CASSLGDTSGNTIYF. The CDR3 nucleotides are TGCGCCAGCAGCTTGGGGGACACCTCTGGAAACACCATATATTTT.

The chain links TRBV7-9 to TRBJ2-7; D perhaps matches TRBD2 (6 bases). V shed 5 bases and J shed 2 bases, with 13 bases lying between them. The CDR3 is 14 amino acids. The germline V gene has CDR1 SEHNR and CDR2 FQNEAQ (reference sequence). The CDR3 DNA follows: TGTGCCAGCAGCCCAAGCGGGTGGACCTACGAGCAGTACTTC. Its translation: CASSPSGWTYEQYF.

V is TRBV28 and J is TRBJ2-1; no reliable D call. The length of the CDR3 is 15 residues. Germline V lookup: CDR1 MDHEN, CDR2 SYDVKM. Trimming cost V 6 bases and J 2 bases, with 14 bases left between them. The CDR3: CASSHSRSAYNEQFF. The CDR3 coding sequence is TGTGCCAGCAGCCATAGTCGGAGTGCCTACAATGAGCAGTTCTTC.

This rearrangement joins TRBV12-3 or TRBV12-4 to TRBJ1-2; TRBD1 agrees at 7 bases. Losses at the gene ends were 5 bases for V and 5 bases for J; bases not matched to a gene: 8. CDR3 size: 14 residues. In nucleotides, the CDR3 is TGTGCCAGCAGTCCCTCAGGGGGGAATTATGGCTACACCTTC. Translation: CASSPSGGNYGYTF.

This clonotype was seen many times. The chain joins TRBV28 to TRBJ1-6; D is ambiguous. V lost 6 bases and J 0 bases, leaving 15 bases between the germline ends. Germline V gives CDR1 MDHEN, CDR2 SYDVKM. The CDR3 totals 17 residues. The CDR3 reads CASSPSGRSSYNSPLHF. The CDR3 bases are TGTGCCAGCAGCCCCTCGGGCAGGAGCTCCTATAATTCACCCCTCCACTTT.

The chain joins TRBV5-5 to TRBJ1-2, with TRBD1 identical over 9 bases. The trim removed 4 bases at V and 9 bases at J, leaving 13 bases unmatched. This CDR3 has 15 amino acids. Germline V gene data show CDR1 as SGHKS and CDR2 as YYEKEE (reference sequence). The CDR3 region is CASSPAPDRGGSYTF. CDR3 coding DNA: TGTGCCAGCAGCCCAGCCCCCGACAGGGGGGGGAGCTACACCTTC.

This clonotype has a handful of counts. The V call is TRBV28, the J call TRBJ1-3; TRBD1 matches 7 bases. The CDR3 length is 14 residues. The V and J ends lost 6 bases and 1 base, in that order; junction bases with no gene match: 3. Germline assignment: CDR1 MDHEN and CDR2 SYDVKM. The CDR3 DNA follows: TGTGCCAGCAGCCCAGGGGGTTCTGGAAACACCATATATTTT. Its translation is CASSPGGSGNTIYF.

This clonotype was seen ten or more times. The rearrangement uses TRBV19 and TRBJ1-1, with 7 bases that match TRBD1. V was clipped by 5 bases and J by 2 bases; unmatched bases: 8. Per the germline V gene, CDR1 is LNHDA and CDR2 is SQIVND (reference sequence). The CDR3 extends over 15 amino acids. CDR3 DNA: TGTGCCAGTAGTCTAGGGACAGAGACTAACACTGAAGCTTTCTTT. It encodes CASSLGTETNTEAFF.

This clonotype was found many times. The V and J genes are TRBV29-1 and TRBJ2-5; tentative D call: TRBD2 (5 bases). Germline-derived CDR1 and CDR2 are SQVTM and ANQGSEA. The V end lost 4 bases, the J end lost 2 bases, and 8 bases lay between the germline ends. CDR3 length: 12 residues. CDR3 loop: CSVGPGQETQYF. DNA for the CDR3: TGCAGCGTTGGGCCGGGGCAAGAGACCCAGTACTTC.

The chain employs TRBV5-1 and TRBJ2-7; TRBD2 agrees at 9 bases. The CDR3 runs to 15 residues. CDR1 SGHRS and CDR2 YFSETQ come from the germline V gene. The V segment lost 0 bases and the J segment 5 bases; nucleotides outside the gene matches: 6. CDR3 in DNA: TGCGCCAGCAGCTTGGTGTTGGCTAGCGGGAACGAGCAGTACTTC. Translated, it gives CASSLVLASGNEQYF.

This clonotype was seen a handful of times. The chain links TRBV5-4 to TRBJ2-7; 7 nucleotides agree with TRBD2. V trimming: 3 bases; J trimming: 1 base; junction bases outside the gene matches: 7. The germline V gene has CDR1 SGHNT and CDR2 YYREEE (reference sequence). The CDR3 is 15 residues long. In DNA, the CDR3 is TGTGCCAGCAGCTGGGTGGGAGGGAGTTCCTACGAGCAGTACTTC. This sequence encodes CASSWVGGSSYEQYF. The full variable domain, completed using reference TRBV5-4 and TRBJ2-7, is ETGVTQSPTHLIKTRGQQVTLRCSSQSGHNTVSWYQQALGQGPQFIFQYYREEENGRGNFPPRFSGLQFPNYSSELNVNALELDDSALYLCASSWVGGSSYEQYFGPGTRLTVT.

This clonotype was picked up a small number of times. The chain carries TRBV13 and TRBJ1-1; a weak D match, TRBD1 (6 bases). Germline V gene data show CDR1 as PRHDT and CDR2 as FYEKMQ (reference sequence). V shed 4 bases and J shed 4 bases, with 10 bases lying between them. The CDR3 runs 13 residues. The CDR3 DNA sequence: TGTGCCAGCAGCTCCAAGGGGGTCACTGAAGCTTTCTTT. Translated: CASSSKGVTEAFF.

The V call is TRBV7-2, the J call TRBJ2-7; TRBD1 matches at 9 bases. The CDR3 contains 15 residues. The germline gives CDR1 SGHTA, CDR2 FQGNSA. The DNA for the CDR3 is TGTGTCAGTAGTGTAACCGGGACAGGGAGTTACGAGCAGTACTTC. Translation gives CVSSVTGTGSYEQYF.

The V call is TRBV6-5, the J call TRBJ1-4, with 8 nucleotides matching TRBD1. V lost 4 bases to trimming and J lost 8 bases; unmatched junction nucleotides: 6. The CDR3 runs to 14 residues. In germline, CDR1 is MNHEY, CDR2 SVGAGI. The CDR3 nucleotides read TGTGCCAGCAGTTCAGGGGGCAGGCAGGAAAAACTGTTTTTT. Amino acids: CASSSGGRQEKLFF.

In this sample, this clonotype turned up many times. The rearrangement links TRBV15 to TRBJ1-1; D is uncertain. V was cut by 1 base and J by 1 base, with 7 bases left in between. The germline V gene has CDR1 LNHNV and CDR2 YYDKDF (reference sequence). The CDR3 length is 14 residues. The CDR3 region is CATSRVQRNTEAFF. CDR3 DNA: TGTGCCACCAGCAGAGTCCAGAGGAACACTGAAGCTTTCTTT. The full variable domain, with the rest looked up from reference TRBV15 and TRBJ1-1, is DAMVIQNPRYQVTQFGKPVTLSCSQTLNHNVMYWYQQKSSQAPKLLFHYYDKDFNNEADTPDNFQSRRPNTSFCFLDIRSPGLGDTAMYLCATSRVQRNTEAFFGQGTRLTVV.

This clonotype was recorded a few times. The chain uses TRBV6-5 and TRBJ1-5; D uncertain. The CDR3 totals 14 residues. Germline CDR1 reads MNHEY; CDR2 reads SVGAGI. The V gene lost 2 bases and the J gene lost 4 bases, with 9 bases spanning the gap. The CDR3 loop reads CASSYVAGNQPQHF. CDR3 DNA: TGTGCCAGCAGTTACGTCGCGGGAAATCAGCCCCAGCATTTT.

In nucleotides, the CDR3 is TGTGCCAGCTCACTGCTAGCGGGAGATGAGCAGTTCTTC. Translating it yields CASSLLAGDEQFF. The chain uses TRBV18 and TRBJ2-1; 10 nucleotides match TRBD2. V lost 4 bases and J lost 8; bases outside the gene matches: 2. Looked up from germline, CDR1 is KGHSH and CDR2 is LQKENI. The CDR3 extends over 13 amino acids. The full variable domain, in which reference TRBV18 and TRBJ2-1 provide the parts outside the CDR3, is NAGVMQNPRHLVRRRGQEARLRCSPMKGHSHVYWYRQLPEEGLKFMVYLQKENIIDESGMPKERFSAEFPKEGPSILRIQQVVRGDSAAYFCASSLLAGDEQFFGPGTRLTVL.

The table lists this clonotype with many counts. CDR3 loop: CASSLEASGRTRANVLTF. CDR3 bases: TGTGCCAGCAGCTTAGAGGCTAGCGGGAGGACCAGGGCCAACGTCCTGACTTTC. The rearrangement uses TRBV11-2 and TRBJ2-6; 11 bases agree with TRBD2. There are 18 residues in the CDR3. Germline CDR1 is SGHAT and CDR2 is FQNNGV. V gave up 0 bases and J gave up 5 bases; unmatched junction bases: 6.

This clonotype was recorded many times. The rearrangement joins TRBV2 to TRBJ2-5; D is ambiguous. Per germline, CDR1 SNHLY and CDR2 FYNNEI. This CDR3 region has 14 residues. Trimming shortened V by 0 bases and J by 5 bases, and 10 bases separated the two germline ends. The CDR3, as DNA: TGTGCCAGCAGTGAAGCTTGGGGTCAGGAGACCCAGTACTTC. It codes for CASSEAWGQETQYF.

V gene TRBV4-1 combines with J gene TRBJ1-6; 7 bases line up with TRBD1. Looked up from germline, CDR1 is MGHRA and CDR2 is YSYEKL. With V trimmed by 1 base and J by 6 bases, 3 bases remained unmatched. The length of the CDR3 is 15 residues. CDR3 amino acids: CASSQGTGLNSPLHF. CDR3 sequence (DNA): TGCGCCAGCAGCCAAGGGACAGGACTTAATTCACCCCTCCACTTT.

The CDR3 spells CASRQFYNSPLHF. In DNA, the CDR3 is TGTGCCTCCCGACAGTTCTATAATTCACCCCTCCACTTT. This chain links TRBV2 with TRBJ1-6; D might be TRBD1 (5 bases). The CDR3 runs 13 residues. The germline CDR1 and CDR2 sequences are SNHLY and FYNNEI. V gave up 11 bases and J gave up 3 bases, with 11 bases separating them.

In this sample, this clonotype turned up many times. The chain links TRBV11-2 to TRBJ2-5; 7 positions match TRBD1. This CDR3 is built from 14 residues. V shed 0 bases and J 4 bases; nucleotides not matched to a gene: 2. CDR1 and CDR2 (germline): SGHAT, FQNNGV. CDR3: CASSLDNRGETQYF. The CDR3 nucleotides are TGTGCCAGCAGCTTAGACAACAGGGGAGAGACCCAGTACTTC.

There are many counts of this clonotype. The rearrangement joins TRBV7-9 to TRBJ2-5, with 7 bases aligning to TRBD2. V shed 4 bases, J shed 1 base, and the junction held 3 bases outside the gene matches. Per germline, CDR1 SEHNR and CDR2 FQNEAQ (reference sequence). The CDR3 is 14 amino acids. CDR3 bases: TGTGCCAGCAGCTCCCTAGCGGTCCAAGAGACCCAGTACTTC. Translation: CASSSLAVQETQYF.